These 15 T cell receptor beta chains were sequenced from one sample in a study of blood T cells in healthy people across ages. A second PCR, run for 7 to 11 cycles, used a sample-barcoded 5' primer plus a J-beta primer mix. TCRdb itself ran the 5' RACE reads through MiXCR, one entry per CDR3 protein. This sample has roughly 1.9 million distinct CDR3 sequences, with 30% to 40% found just once. The sequencing input was blood. Source of these receptors: a human donor in good health.

This clonotype was seen many times. V usage is TRBV28 and J usage is TRBJ2-3; D gene unclear. V lost 3 bases, J lost 0 bases, and 4 bases lay in between. Germline assignment: CDR1 MDHEN and CDR2 SYDVKM. This CDR3 has 13 amino acids. The CDR3 loop is CASSFGSTDTQYF. The CDR3 DNA reads TGTGCCAGCAGTTTTGGGAGCACAGATACGCAGTATTTT.

This clonotype turned up a few times. V and J are TRBV20-1 and TRBJ2-3; D not certain. The V gene lost 7 bases and the J gene lost 2 bases, with 7 bases spanning the gap. CDR1 is DFQATT and CDR2 is SNEGSKA in the germline V gene (reference sequence). The CDR3 extends over 11 amino acids. The CDR3 bases are TGCAGTGTGGACCACACAGATACGCAGTATTTT. This sequence encodes CSVDHTDTQYF.

This rearrangement joins TRBV4-3 to TRBJ1-1; 7 positions match TRBD1. Unmatched junction bases numbered 7, after V lost 1 base and J lost 5 bases. CDR1 is LGHNA and CDR2 is YSLEER in the germline V gene. The CDR3 is 15 amino acids. CDR3 bases: TGCGCCAGCAGCCAAGCAGACAGGGTTCGGACTGAAGCTTTCTTT. Protein: CASSQADRVRTEAFF.

This clonotype was seen only once. The chain uses TRBV20-1 and TRBJ1-3; TRBD1 might be the D (5 bases). The CDR3 sequence is 13 residues long. CDR1 is DFQATT, CDR2 SNEGSKA, per germline (reference sequence). V was pared by 3 bases and J by 7 bases, with 13 bases between. CDR3 nucleotides: TGCAGTGCTAGCGGGGGGTGGGTTAACACCATATATTTT. It codes for CSASGGWVNTIYF.

As regards this clonotype: This is likely a read error, given that the CDR3 carries no conserved phenylalanine or tryptophan at its end. The chain carries TRBV12-3 or TRBV12-4 and TRBJ2-3; TRBD2 is a possible D gene (6 bases). CDR3 length: 12 amino acids. Trimming cost V 5 bases and J 9 bases, with 12 bases left between them. CDR3 sequence: CASSPGTGTQYV. The CDR3, as DNA: TGTGCCAGCAGTCCAGGGACTGGGACGCAGTATGTT.

This clonotype was counted a few times. This may be a read error, as it is one base from a much larger clone. The rearrangement joins TRBV29-1 to TRBJ2-5; D remains ambiguous. The length of the CDR3 is 13 residues. Germline assignment: CDR1 SQVTM and CDR2 ANQGSEA. Trimming cost V 4 bases and J 1 base, with 10 bases left between them. CDR3 protein: CSVGWSGQETQYF. The CDR3 DNA sequence: TGCAGCGTTGGGTGGTCAGGCCAAGAGACCCAGTACTTC.

This clonotype turned up a few times. The chain is built from TRBV7-3 and TRBJ2-1; 7 bases align to TRBD2. J lost 1 base, V lost 0 bases, and 6 bases had no gene match. The CDR3 is made up of 17 amino acids. The germline CDR1 and CDR2 sequences are SGHTA and FQGTGA. The CDR3 is CASSLTGGSQSYNEQFF. In DNA, the CDR3 is TGTGCCAGCAGCTTAACCGGGGGGTCTCAATCCTACAATGAGCAGTTCTTC. The full variable domain, in which reference TRBV7-3 and TRBJ2-1 provide the parts outside the CDR3, is GAGVSQTPSNKVTEKGKYVELRCDPISGHTALYWYRQSLGQGPEFLIYFQGTGAADDSGLPNDRFFAVRPEGSVSTLKIQRTERGDSAVYLCASSLTGGSQSYNEQFFGPGTRLTVL.

The genes are TRBV7-2 and TRBJ2-3, with D possibly matching TRBD1 (6 bases). There are 15 residues in the CDR3. Germline V gene lookup returns CDR1 SGHTA and CDR2 FQGNSA. Deletions cut 1 base from V and 11 bases from J, with 19 bases between. The CDR3 DNA follows: TGTGCCAGCAGCTTAGATGGGGGACAATCCGGAGTGCAGTATTTT. This encodes CASSLDGGQSGVQYF. Based on the CDR3 plus reference TRBV7-2 and TRBJ2-3, the full variable domain is GAGVSQSPSNKVTEKGKDVELRCDPISGHTALYWYRQSLGQGLEFLIYFQGNSAPDKSGLPSDRFSAERTGGSVSTLTIQRTQQEDSAVYLCASSLDGGQSGVQYFGPGTRLTVL.

The gene calls are TRBV20-1 and TRBJ2-6; D ambiguous. CDR3 size: 15 residues. Trimming removed 2 bases from V and 0 bases from J, with 8 bases in between. CDR1 and CDR2 (germline): DFQATT, SNEGSKA (reference sequence). The CDR3 nucleotides read TGCAGTGCTAGAATCGGCTTCTCTGGGGCCAACGTCCTGACTTTC. As protein: CSARIGFSGANVLTF.

This clonotype has a handful of counts. The chain joins TRBV12-3 or TRBV12-4 to TRBJ1-2, with D maybe TRBD1 (5 bases). The CDR3 totals 15 residues. V dropped 4 bases and J dropped 2 bases, with 14 bases sitting between them. The CDR3 DNA reads TGTGCCAGCAGTTCGTCCTCGACAGCGAACTATGGCTACACCTTC. Its protein product is CASSSSSTANYGYTF.

The CDR3 coding sequence is TGTGCCAGCAGTTACTCGGGGGGCGCGGGCACTGAAGCTTTCTTT. It translates to CASSYSGGAGTEAFF. The chain links TRBV6-5 to TRBJ1-1, with a tentative D call TRBD1 (6 bases). The V end lost 0 bases, the J end lost 4 bases, and 12 bases lay between the germline ends. The CDR3 extends over 15 amino acids. From germline, CDR1 is MNHEY and CDR2 SVGAGI.

About this clonotype: The junction shows a germline mismatch at one end, possibly a read error. The V call is TRBV5-1, the J call TRBJ2-7; TRBD2 is a possible D gene (6 bases). The CDR3 totals 16 residues. Germline V gene sequence: CDR1 SGHRS, CDR2 YFSETQ. In DNA form, the CDR3 reads TGCGCCGGCAGAACCCGGGGGATTCGAGTGACCTACGAGCAGTACTTC. Its protein product is CAGRTRGIRVTYEQYF.

This clonotype was recorded a few times. The rearrangement links TRBV5-5 to TRBJ2-1; TRBD2 matches at 14 bases. The CDR3 runs 15 residues. CDR1 is SGHKS, CDR2 YYEKEE, per germline (reference sequence). V shed 4 bases, J shed 9 bases, and the junction held 6 bases outside the gene matches. Here the CDR3 DNA reads TGTGCCAGCAGCGCCGGGACTAGCGGGAGCACTGAGCAGTTCTTC. It encodes CASSAGTSGSTEQFF.

This clonotype was seen more than once but under ten times. The V call is TRBV4-2, the J call TRBJ1-2; D is undetermined. Germline V gene data show CDR1 as LGHNA and CDR2 as YNFKEQ. Trimming stripped 6 bases from V and 0 bases from J, with 14 bases between. The CDR3 contains 15 residues. The CDR3 protein is CASRGGYLANYGYTF. Here the CDR3 DNA reads TGTGCCAGCAGAGGCGGGTACTTAGCTAACTATGGCTACACCTTC.

In its sample, this clonotype was seen a few times. This sequence joins TRBV6-7 and TRBJ1-2; tentatively, D is TRBD1 (5 bases). TRBV6-7 belongs to the ORF category, with a function that is uncertain. Trimming took 2 bases from V and 5 from J, leaving 9 bases between them. The CDR3 totals 13 residues. CDR3 in DNA: TGTGCCAGCAGTTACCGCAGACAGTATGGCTACACCTTC. Residues: CASSYRRQYGYTF.